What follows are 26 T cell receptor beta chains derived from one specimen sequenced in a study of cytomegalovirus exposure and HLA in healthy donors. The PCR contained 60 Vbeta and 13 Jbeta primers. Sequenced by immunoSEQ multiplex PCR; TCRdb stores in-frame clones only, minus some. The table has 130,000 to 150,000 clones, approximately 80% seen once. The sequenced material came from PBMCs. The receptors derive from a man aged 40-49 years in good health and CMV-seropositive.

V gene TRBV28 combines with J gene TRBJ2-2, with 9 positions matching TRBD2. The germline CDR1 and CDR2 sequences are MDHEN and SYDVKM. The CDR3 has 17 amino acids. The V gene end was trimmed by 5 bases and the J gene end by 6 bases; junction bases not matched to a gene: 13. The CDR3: CASSQPGGLAPAGELFF. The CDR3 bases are TGTGCCAGCAGTCAACCGGGGGGACTAGCTCCCGCCGGGGAGCTGTTTTTT.

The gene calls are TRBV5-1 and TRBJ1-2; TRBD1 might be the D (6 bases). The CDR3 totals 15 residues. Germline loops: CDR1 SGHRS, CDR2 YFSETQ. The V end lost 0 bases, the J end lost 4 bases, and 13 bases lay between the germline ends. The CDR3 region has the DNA TGCGCCAGCAGCTTGGGGACAGAGAGTCTCTATGGCTACACCTTC. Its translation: CASSLGTESLYGYTF.

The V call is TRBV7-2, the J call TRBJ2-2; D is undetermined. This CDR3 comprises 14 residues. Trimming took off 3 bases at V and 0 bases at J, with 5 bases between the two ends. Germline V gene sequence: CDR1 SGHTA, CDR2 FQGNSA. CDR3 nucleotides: TGTGCCAGCAGCTTCAGAACGAACACCGGGGAGCTGTTTTTT. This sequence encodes CASSFRTNTGELFF.

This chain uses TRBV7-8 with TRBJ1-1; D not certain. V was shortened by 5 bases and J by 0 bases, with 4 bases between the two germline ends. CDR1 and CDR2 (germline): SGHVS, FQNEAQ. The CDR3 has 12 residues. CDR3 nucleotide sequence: TGTGCCAGCAGCCGAGTGAACACTGAAGCTTTCTTT. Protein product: CASSRVNTEAFF.

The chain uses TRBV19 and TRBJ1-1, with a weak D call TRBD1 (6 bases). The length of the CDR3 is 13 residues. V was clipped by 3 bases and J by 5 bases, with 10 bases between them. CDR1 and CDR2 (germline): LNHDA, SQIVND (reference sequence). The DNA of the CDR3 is TGTGCCAGTAGTATTAACAGGGAGACTGAAGCTTTCTTT. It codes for CASSINRETEAFF.

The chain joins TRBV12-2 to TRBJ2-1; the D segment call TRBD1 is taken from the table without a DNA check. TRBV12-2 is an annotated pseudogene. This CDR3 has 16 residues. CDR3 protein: CASRTGQGGSSHEQFF. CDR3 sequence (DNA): TGTGCAAGTCGCACCGGACAGGGGGGATCCTCACATGAGCAGTTCTTC.

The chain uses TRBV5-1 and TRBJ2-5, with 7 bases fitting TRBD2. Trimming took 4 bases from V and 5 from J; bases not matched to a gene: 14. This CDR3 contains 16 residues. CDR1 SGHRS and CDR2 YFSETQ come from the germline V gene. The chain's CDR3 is CASSHSGLETRETQYF. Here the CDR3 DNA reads TGCGCCAGCAGCCACTCTGGACTAGAGACCAGGGAGACCCAGTACTTC. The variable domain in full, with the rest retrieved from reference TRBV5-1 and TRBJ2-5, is KAGVTQTPRYLIKTRGQQVTLSCSPISGHRSVSWYQQTPGQGLQFLFEYFSETQRNKGNFPGRFSGRQFSNSRSEMNVSTLELGDSALYLCASSHSGLETRETQYFGPGTRLLVL.

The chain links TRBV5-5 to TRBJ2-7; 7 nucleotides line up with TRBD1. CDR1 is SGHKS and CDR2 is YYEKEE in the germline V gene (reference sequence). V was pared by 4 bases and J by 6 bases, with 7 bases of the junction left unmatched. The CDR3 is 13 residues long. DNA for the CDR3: TGTGCCAGCAGCCCCCGGGACAGAAGCGAGCAGTACTTC. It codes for CASSPRDRSEQYF.

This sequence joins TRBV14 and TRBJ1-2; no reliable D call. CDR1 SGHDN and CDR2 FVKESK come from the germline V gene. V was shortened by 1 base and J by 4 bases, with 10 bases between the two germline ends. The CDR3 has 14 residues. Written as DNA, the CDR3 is TGTGCCAGCAGCCAAGCGGCAGCGGGCTATGGCTACACCTTC. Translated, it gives CASSQAAAGYGYTF.

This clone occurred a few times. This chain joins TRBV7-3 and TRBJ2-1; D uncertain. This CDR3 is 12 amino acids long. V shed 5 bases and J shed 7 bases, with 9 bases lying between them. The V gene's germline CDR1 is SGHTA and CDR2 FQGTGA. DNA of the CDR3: TGTGCCAGCAGCCAAGTCGGGAATGAGCAGTTCTTC. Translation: CASSQVGNEQFF. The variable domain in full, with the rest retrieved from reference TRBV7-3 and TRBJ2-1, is GAGVSQTPSNKVTEKGKYVELRCDPISGHTALYWYRQSLGQGPEFLIYFQGTGAADDSGLPNDRFFAVRPEGSVSTLKIQRTERGDSAVYLCASSQVGNEQFFGPGTRLTVL.

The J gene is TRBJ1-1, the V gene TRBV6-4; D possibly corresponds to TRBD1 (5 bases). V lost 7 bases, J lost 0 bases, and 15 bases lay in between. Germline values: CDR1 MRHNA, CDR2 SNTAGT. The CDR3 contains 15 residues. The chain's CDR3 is CASKIEDSMNTEAFF. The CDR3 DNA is TGTGCCAGCAAGATTGAAGACAGTATGAACACTGAAGCTTTCTTT.

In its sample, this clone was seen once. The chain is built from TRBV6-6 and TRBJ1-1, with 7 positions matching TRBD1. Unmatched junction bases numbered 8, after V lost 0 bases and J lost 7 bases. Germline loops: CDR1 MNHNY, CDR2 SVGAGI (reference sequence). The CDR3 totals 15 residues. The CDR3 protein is CASSYSQGSAYEAFF. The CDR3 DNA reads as TGTGCCAGCAGTTACTCACAGGGGTCCGCCTATGAAGCTTTCTTT.

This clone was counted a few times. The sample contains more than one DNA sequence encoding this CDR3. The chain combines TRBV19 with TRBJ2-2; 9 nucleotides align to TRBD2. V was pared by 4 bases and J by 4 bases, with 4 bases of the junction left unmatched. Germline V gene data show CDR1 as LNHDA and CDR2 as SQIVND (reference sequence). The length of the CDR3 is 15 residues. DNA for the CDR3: TGTGCCAGTAGTAGGCTAGCGGGATCCACCGGGGAGCTGTTTTTT. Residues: CASSRLAGSTGELFF.

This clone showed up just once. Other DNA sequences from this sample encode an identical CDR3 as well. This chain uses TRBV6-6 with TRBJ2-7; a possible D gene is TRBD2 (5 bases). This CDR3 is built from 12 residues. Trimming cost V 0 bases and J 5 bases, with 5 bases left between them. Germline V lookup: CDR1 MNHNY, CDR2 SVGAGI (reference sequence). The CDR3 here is CASSYSGDEQYF. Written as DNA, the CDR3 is TGTGCCAGCAGTTACTCCGGGGACGAGCAGTACTTC.

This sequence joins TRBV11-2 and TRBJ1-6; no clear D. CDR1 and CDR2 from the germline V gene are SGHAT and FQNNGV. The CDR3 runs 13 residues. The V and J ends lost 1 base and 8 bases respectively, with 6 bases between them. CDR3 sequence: CASSLAEDSPLHF. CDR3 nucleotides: TGTGCCAGCAGCTTAGCTGAGGATTCACCCCTCCACTTT. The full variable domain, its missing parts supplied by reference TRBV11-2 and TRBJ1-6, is EAGVAQSPRYKIIEKRQSVAFWCNPISGHATLYWYQQILGQGPKLLIQFQNNGVVDDSQLPKDRFSAERLKGVDSTLKIQPAKLEDSAVYLCASSLAEDSPLHFGNGTRLTVT.

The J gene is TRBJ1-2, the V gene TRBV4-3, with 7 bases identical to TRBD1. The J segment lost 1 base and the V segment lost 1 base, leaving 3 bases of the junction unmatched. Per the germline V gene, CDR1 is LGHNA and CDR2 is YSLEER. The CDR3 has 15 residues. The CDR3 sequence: CASSQGRQGNYGYTF. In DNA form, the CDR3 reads TGCGCCAGCAGCCAAGGCCGACAGGGTAACTATGGCTACACCTTC.

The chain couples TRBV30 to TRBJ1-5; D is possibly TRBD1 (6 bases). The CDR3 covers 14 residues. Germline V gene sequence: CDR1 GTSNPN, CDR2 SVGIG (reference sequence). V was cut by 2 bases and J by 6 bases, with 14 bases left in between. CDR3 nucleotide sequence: TGTGCCTGGAGTCTAACAGGGTTCCCTCAGCCCCAGCATTTT. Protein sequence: CAWSLTGFPQPQHF.

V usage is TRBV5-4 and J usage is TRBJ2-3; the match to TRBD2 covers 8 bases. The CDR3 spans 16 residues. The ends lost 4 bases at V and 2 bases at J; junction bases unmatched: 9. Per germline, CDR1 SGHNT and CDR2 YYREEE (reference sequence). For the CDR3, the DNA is TGTGCCAGCAGCGGACCCGGGACTAGATACACAGATACGCAGTATTTT. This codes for CASSGPGTRYTDTQYF. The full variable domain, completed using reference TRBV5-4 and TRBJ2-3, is ETGVTQSPTHLIKTRGQQVTLRCSSQSGHNTVSWYQQALGQGPQFIFQYYREEENGRGNFPPRFSGLQFPNYSSELNVNALELDDSALYLCASSGPGTRYTDTQYFGPGTRLTVL.

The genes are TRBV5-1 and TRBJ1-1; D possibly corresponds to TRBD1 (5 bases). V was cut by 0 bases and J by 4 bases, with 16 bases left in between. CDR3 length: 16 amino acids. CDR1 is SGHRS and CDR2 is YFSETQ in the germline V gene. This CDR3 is CASSLVGGWGGTEAFF. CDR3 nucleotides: TGCGCCAGCAGCTTGGTCGGCGGTTGGGGGGGCACTGAAGCTTTCTTT.

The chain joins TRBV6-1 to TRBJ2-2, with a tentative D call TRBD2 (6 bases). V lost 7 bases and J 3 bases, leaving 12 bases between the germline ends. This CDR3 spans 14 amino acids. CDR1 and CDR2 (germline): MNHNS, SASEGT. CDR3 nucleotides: TGTGCCAGCAAGACCGGGACTGACACCGGGGAGCTGTTTTTT. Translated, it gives CASKTGTDTGELFF.

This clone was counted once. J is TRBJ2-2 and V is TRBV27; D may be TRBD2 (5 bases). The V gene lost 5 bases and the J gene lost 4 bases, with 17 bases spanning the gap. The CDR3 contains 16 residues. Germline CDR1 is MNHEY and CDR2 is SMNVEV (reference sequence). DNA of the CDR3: TGTGCCAGCAGTCCTACCCCGCTAGCTCGCACCGGGGAGCTGTTTTTT. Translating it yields CASSPTPLARTGELFF.

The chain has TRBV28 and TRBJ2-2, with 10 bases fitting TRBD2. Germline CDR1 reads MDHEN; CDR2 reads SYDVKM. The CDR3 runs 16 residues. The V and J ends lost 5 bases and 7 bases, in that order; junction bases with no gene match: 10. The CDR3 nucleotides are TGTGCCAGCAGTCCGCCGAGCGGGAGGGATGGCGGGGAGCTGTTTTTT. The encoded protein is CASSPPSGRDGGELFF.

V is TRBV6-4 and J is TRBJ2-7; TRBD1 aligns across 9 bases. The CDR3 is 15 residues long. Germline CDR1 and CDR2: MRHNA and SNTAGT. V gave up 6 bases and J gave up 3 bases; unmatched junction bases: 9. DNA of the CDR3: TGTGCCAGCAGCTTCGACAGGGGGGCCTACTACGAGCAGTACTTC. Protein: CASSFDRGAYYEQYF.

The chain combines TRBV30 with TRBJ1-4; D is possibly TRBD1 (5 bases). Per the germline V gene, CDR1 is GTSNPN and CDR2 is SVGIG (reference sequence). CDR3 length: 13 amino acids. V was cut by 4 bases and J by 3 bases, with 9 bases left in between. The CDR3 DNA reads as TGTGCCTGGAAGGGGCTCTCTAATGAAAAACTGTTTTTT. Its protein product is CAWKGLSNEKLFF.

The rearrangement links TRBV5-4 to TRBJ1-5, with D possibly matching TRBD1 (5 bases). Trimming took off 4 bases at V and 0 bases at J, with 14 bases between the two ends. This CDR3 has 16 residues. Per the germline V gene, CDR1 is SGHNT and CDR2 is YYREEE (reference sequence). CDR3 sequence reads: CASSLGGDHSNQPQHF. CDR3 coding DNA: TGTGCCAGCAGCCTCGGGGGGGACCATAGCAATCAGCCCCAGCATTTT.

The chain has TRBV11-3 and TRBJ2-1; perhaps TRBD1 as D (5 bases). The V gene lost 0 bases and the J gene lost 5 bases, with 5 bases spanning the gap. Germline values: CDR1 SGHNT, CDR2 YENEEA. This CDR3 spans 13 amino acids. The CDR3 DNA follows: TGTGCCAGCAGCTTAGAGGACAACAATGAGCAGTTCTTC. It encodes CASSLEDNNEQFF.